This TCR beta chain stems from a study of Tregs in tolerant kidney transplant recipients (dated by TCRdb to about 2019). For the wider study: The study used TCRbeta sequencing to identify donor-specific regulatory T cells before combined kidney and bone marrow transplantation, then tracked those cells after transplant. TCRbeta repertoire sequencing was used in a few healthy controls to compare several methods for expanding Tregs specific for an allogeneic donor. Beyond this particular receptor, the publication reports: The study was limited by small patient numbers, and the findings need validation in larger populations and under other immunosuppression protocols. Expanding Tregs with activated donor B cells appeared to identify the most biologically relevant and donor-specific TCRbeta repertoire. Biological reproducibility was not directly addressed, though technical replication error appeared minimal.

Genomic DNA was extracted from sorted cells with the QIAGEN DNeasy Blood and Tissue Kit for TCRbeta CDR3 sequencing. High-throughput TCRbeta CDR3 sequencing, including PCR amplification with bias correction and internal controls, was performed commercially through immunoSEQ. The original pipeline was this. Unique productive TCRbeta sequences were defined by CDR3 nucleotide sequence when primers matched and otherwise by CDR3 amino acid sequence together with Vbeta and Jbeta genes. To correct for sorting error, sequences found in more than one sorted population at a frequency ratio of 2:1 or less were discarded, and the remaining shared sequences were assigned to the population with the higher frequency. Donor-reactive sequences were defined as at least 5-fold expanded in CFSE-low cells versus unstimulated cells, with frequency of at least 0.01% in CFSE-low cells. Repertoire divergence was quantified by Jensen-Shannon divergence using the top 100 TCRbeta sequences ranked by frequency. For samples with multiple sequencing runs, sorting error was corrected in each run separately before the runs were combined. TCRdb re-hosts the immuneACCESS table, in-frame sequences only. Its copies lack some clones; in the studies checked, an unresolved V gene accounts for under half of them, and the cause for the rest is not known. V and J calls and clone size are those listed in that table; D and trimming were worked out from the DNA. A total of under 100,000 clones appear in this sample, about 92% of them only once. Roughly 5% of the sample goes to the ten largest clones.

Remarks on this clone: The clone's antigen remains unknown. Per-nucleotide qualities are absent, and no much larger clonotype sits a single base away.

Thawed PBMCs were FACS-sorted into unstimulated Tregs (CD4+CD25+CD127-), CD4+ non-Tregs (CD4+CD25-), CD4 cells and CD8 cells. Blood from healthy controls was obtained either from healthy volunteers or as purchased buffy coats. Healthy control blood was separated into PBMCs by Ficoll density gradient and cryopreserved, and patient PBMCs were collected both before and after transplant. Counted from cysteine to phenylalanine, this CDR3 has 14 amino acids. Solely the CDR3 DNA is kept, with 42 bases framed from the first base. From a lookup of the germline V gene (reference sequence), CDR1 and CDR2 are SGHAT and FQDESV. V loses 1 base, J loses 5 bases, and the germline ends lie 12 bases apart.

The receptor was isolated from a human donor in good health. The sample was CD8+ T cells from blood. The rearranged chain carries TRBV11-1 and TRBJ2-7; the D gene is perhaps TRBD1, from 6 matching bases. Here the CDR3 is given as CASSLENRVHEQYF. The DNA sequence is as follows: TGTGCCAGCAGCTTAGAGAACAGGGTCCACGAGCAGTACTTC.